Here is one T cell receptor beta chain with its context. Its antigen is not yet known. No quality values exist for individual bases; no much larger clone is one base distant. Other DNA sequences within the sample encode an identical CDR3. Frozen genomic DNA underwent high-throughput TCRbeta CDR3 sequencing by immunoSEQ, including PCR amplification, mapping, bias correction and internal controls. On the study's bioinformatics: Only productive rearrangements were retained, and each unique TCRbeta sequence was defined by its CDR3 nucleotide sequence together with its V and J gene. For classification of a sequence as donor-reactive, at least 5-fold expansion in CFSE-low cells relative to unstimulated pre-transplant cells and a frequency of at least 0.01% were required. Minimum frequency thresholds were set for each subject based on the unstimulated sample with the lowest template count, ensuring at least 90% detection power. Jensen-Shannon divergence between the top 1000 TCRbeta sequences post-transplant and pre-transplant was used to measure repertoire turnover. Changes in detection of donor-reactive sequences were assessed with two-sided Fisher's exact tests. This is the immuneACCESS table as TCRdb keeps it, with only in-frame sequences that have V and J called. A part of the clones is gone; compared with another copy, unresolved V genes explain less than half, and the rest is unexplained. V and J calls and clone size follow that table, whereas D and trimming were derived from the DNA. In all, the sample holds under 150,000 clones, and 90% of those were seen once. 0.65% to 0.95% of the sample lies in the top ten.

The data are from a study of T cell clones after liver transplantation (dated by TCRdb to between 2018 and 2021). Background for the entire study: The samples were obtained from ITN030ST, a randomized trial that attempted immunosuppression withdrawal within 2 years after liver transplantation. No induction therapy was given to the subjects, and standard immunosuppression was administered until randomization at 12-24 months post-transplant. Tolerance meant complete immunosuppression withdrawal for at least one year without liver enzymes rising beyond twice the upper limit of normal. Donor-reactive T cell clones were identified using TCRbeta sequencing after a pre-transplant mixed lymphocyte reaction and were then followed in post-transplant blood. The studied cohort comprised 8 liver transplant recipients, 3 classified as tolerant and 5 as non-tolerant. Blood samples were collected pre-transplant, pre-randomization before withdrawal, and post-randomization after either full withdrawal or failed withdrawal. Of the eight recipients, a few were HCV-positive, while the remaining recipients had been transplanted for non-autoimmune, non-viral indications. Third party-reactive TCRbeta sequences were also identified from pre-transplant MLRs to serve as an antigen-independent comparator for donor-reactive sequences. Findings and caveats that apply to the study as a whole: The conclusions were considered preliminary, being limited by small, heterogeneous patient numbers and non-standardized post-transplant time points. Low numbers of available donor cells limited the measurable donor-reactive repertoire in a couple of subjects. A greater decline was seen for donor-reactive sequences than for third party-reactive sequences, suggesting partial antigen-specific deletion unrelated to withdrawal success. When repertoire turnover was accounted for, significantly reduced detection of donor-reactive sequences was found in 7 of 8 subjects for CD4 and in 8 of 8 subjects for CD8. Because no allograft tissue specimens were available, donor-reactive T cells may have migrated into the graft instead of being deleted. In most of the 8 subjects, regardless of tolerance or HCV status, circulating donor-reactive CD4 TCRbeta sequences dropped significantly post-transplant.

Thawed unstimulated PBMCs were stained for CD3, CD4 and CD8 and FACS-sorted into CD3+CD4+ and CD3+CD8+ populations. All 8 studied subjects were randomized to withdrawal of immunosuppression. Genomic DNA was isolated with the Qiagen DNeasy Blood and Tissue Kit. V is clipped by 4 bases and J by 2 bases, and the sequence between their germline boundaries is 11 bases long. The germline V gene yields SGHDN for CDR1 and FVKESK for CDR2. The CDR3 sequence holds 14 residues, the cysteine and phenylalanine included. This entry keeps only the CDR3 DNA: 42 bases, framed from base 1. The chain couples TRBV14 to TRBJ1-1; no D gene call is confident. The sample here was CD4+ T cells from blood, taken 12 months after liver transplant. This TCR was sampled from a human patient who received a liver transplant. Some T cells present after a transplant may be cells of the graft donor. This receptor carries the CDR3 CASSPETPNTEAFF. The DNA sequence is as follows: TGTGCCAGCAGCCCCGAAACCCCAAACACTGAAGCTTTCTTT. Supplemented by the reference TRBV14 and TRBJ1-1 proteins around the CDR3, the complete variable domain is EAGVTQFPSHSVIEKGQTVTLRCDPISGHDNLYWYRRVMGKEIKFLLHFVKESKQDESGMPNNRFLAERTGGTYSTLKVQPAELEDSGVYFCASSPETPNTEAFFGQGTRLTVV.